The present TCR beta chain was sequenced within a study of blood T cell repertoires in COVID-19. Across the study: Acute and convalescent COVID-19 specimens originated in the United States, Italy and Spain.

Source study methods: For nucleated cells, counts were estimated from reference gene primer amplification. Only in-frame clones appear in the TCRdb table, and some are missing; sequencing was by immunoSEQ multiplex PCR. From that table come the V and J calls and clone size; the DNA was used to work out D and trimming. The sample lists about 64,000 clones, around three quarters occurring once. The germline V and J ends were trimmed by 5 bases and 5 bases, with 19 bases remaining between them. The CDR3 is 15 amino acids. Germline V gene data show CDR1 as SGHNT and CDR2 as YYREEE (reference sequence). The receptor was derived from a human donor in a cohort sampled during active COVID-19. Sample: peripheral blood. The chain uses TRBV5-4 and TRBJ1-1, with D maybe TRBD1 (5 bases). CDR3 loop: CASSLPGQGGTEAFF. The CDR3 DNA sequence: TGTGCCAGCAGTCTCCCCGGGCAGGGTGGGACTGAAGCTTTCTTT.